Presented here are 8 T cell receptor beta chains from one specimen sequenced in a study of tumor-infiltrating lymphocytes in primary liver carcinoma. Researchers generated TCR beta cDNA from around 510 ng of total RNA, relying on a constant-region primer. Slightly modified ARM-PCR with three nested multiplex PCR rounds yielded TCR beta libraries. Use of TRBV1-TRBV30 forward primers with a C-beta reverse primer characterized the first two PCR rounds, which lasted around 9 cycles each. A single record per CDR3 protein comes from TCRdb applying MiXCR to the multiplex PCR reads. The sample records about 210,000 distinct CDR3 sequences, approximately 86% being singletons. Unsorted bulk tissue, roughly 19-34 mg of it, served as the source for co-extraction of RNA and DNA. The sequenced sample consisted of tumor tissue from primary liver carcinoma. Receptor source: a middle-aged man with primary liver carcinoma and hepatitis B virus infection.

Notes on this clonotype: At one end, the junction sequence differs from germline, possibly due to a read error. The CDR3 DNA is TGCACCAGCAGCCAAGATCGGTCGGCAGTCCGAGGCGGGGAGCTGCTTTTT. Protein product: CTSSQDRSAVRGGELLF. The V call is TRBV4-3, the J call TRBJ2-2, with a tentative D call TRBD2 (6 bases). The germline V gene encodes CDR1 LGHNA and CDR2 YSLEER. CDR3 length: 17 amino acids.

This clonotype was seen a single time. Compared with germline, one end of the junction differs, possibly owing to a read error. The chain couples TRBV7-8 to TRBJ2-7; D gene ambiguous. The length of the CDR3 is 11 residues. Germline V gene data show CDR1 as SGHVS and CDR2 as FQNEAQ. The CDR3 here is CANSLSYDQYF. CDR3 nucleotide sequence: TGTGCCAACAGCTTATCCTACGATCAGTACTTT.

This clonotype was found once. The genes are TRBV12-3 or TRBV12-4 and TRBJ2-1; 7 nucleotides match TRBD1. The CDR3 runs to 15 residues. Trimming cost V 5 bases and J 5 bases; bases outside gene matches: 9. DNA of the CDR3: TGTGCCAGCAGTGGGTCGGGACAGCCACACAATGAGCAGTTCTTC. Its protein product is CASSGSGQPHNEQFF.

This clonotype was detected many times. The V call is TRBV7-9, the J call TRBJ2-2; D may be TRBD1 (6 bases). V was pared by 1 base and J by 5 bases, with 11 bases between. This CDR3 has 15 amino acids. The germline CDR1 and CDR2 sequences are SEHNR and FQNEAQ (reference sequence). The CDR3 DNA is TGTGCCAGCAGCTTAGGGACAGAAAAAACCGGGGAGCTGTTTTTT. Its translation is CASSLGTEKTGELFF.

The rearrangement uses TRBV29-1 and TRBJ2-1; D possibly corresponds to TRBD2 (6 bases). The germline V gene has CDR1 SQVTM and CDR2 ANQGSEA. This CDR3 has 12 amino acids. CDR3 DNA sequence: TGCAGTGTTTATCACCCGTCTGGGACTCTTTTCTTC. Translation: CSVYHPSGTLFF.

Comment on this clonotype: This is likely a read error, given that the CDR3 carries no conserved phenylalanine or tryptophan at its end. The DNA is omitted, as the CDR3 cannot be located on it reliably, and the CDR3 follows TCRdb's listing. This rearrangement joins TRBV6-2 or TRBV6-3 to TRBJ1-2; the table names TRBD1, a call not compared with the DNA. Germline CDR1 reads MNHEY; CDR2 reads SVGEGT. The CDR3 has 13 amino acids, counting both end residues. CDR3 residues: CASNAGTAYGYTL.

Comments on this clonotype: This sequence may be a read error, since a much larger clone differs from it by one base. The chain recombines TRBV28 with TRBJ2-7; perhaps TRBD1 as D (5 bases). Per the germline V gene, CDR1 is MDHEN and CDR2 is SYDVKM. This CDR3 spans 13 amino acids. DNA of the CDR3: TGTGCCATCAGTCTGGGGCCGTTTAACGAGCAGTACTTC. It encodes CAISLGPFNEQYF. Full variable domain (rest looked up from reference TRBV28 and TRBJ2-7): DVKVTQSSRYLVKRTGEKVFLECVQDMDHENMFWYRQDPGLGLRLIYFSYDVKMKEKGDIPEGYSVSREKKERFSLILESASTNQTSMYLCAISLGPFNEQYFGPGTRLTVT.

For this clonotype: Just one base apart from a much larger clone, this may be a read error. The chain uses TRBV28 and TRBJ1-1, with TRBD1 as a possible D gene (5 bases). Trimming took off 9 bases at V and 4 bases at J, with 15 bases between the two ends. The CDR3 covers 13 residues. Germline assignment: CDR1 MDHEN and CDR2 SYDVKM. The CDR3 region is CARFNPGGTEAFF. CDR3 bases: TGTGCCAGATTCAACCCGGGGGGCACTGAAGCTTTCTTT. Supplemented by reference TRBV28 and TRBJ1-1, the full variable domain reads DVKVTQSSRYLVKRTGEKVFLECVQDMDHENMFWYRQDPGLGLRLIYFSYDVKMKEKGDIPEGYSVSREKKERFSLILESASTNQTSMYLCARFNPGGTEAFFGQGTRLTVV.